This T cell receptor beta chain appears in the sequencing data of a study of OX40 agonist ivuxolimab in advanced cancers. On the study more broadly: Among those enrolled, mean age was about 60 years (range about 20 to 79) and about 79% were male.

Study-wide findings and caveats: At doses 0.1 to 3.0 mg/kg, CD4+ and CD8+ clones expanded. Low clonal expansion, among the lowest seen, marked partial responders at 0.1-3.0 mg/kg. Average numbers of expanded clones were greater in CD8+ T cells than in CD4+.

Regarding this clone: The antigen remains undetermined.

Using immunoSEQ multiplex PCR, the repertoire was profiled, and TCRdb retains in-frame clones only, with some absent. This sample has 10,000 or so clones; around 70% occur once, and the top ten carry roughly 26%. The CDR3 runs to 15 residues. J lost 7 bases, V lost 5 bases, and 13 bases had no gene match. Per the germline V gene, CDR1 is SGHAT and CDR2 is FQNNGV. The chain carries TRBV11-2 and TRBJ2-5, with TRBD1 matching over 7 bases. This material consisted of CD4+ or CD8+ T cells sorted from blood, taken in a trial of the OX40 agonist ivuxolimab. This TCR was recovered from an adult with an advanced solid tumor such as melanoma, head and neck, liver or kidney cancer. In nucleotides, the CDR3 is TGTGCCAGCAGCCCAAGGGTAGGGGGCGTAGGGACCCAGTACTTC. Translated, it gives CASSPRVGGVGTQYF.